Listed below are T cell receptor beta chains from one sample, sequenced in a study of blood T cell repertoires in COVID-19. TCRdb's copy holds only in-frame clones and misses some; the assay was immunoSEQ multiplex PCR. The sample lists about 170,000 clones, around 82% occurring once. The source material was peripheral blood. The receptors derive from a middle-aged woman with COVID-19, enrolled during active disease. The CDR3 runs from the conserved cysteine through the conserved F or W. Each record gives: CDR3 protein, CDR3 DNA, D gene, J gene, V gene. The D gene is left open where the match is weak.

CDR3 protein: CSVGASGKYF; CDR3 DNA: TGCAGTGTAGGCGCTAGCGGGAAGTACTTC; D gene: TRBD2; J gene: TRBJ2-7; V gene: TRBV20-1
CDR3 protein: CASSQSGRANTGELFF; CDR3 DNA: TGTGCCAGCAGTCAGAGCGGGAGGGCGAACACCGGGGAGCTGTTTTTT; D gene: TRBD2; J gene: TRBJ2-2; V gene: TRBV5-6
CDR3 protein: CATSSLRDRASYEQYF; CDR3 DNA: TGTGCCACCAGTTCCCTGAGGGACAGGGCCTCCTACGAGCAGTACTTC; D gene: TRBD1; J gene: TRBJ2-7; V gene: TRBV24-1
CDR3 protein: CASSTPQGRGNTIYF; CDR3 DNA: TGTGCCAGCAGTACGCCGCAGGGTCGAGGAAACACCATATATTTT; D gene: -; J gene: TRBJ1-3; V gene: TRBV28
CDR3 protein: CASSHVQGQYGYTF; CDR3 DNA: TGTGCCAGCAGCCACGTTCAGGGACAATATGGCTACACCTTC; D gene: -; J gene: TRBJ1-2; V gene: TRBV3-1/TRBV3-2
CDR3 protein: CSASTPGLREKLFF; CDR3 DNA: TGCAGTGCTAGTACTCCAGGGCTGCGGGAAAAACTGTTTTTT; D gene: -; J gene: TRBJ1-4; V gene: TRBV20-1
CDR3 protein: CASSLEGQIANSPLHF; CDR3 DNA: TGTGCCAGCAGCTTAGAGGGACAGATCGCTAATTCACCCCTCCACTTT; D gene: TRBD1; J gene: TRBJ1-6; V gene: TRBV5-8
CDR3 protein: CASSLSGSSYNEQFF; CDR3 DNA: TGTGCCAGCAGCCTAAGCGGATCCTCCTACAATGAGCAGTTCTTC; D gene: -; J gene: TRBJ2-1; V gene: TRBV3-1/TRBV3-2
CDR3 protein: CASSLRGTGYNEQFF; CDR3 DNA: TGTGCCAGCTCCCTCAGAGGGACAGGGTACAATGAGCAGTTCTTC; D gene: TRBD1; J gene: TRBJ2-1; V gene: TRBV18
CDR3 protein: CASSLPSTVPGELFF; CDR3 DNA: TGTGCCAGCAGTTTACCGAGTACCGTACCCGGGGAGCTGTTTTTT; D gene: -; J gene: TRBJ2-2; V gene: TRBV28